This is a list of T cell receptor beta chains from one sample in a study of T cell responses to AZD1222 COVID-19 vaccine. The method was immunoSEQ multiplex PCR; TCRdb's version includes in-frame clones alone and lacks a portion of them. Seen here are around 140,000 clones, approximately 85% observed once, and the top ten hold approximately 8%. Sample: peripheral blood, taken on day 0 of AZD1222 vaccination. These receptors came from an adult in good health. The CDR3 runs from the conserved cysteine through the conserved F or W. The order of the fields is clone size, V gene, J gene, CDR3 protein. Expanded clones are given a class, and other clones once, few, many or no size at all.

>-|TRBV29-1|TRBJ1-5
CSVGTVNQPQHF
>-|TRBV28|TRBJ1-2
CASSLVWGEGYGYTF
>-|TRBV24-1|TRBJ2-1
CATSDAGQPSNEQFF
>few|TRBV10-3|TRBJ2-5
CAIRTSGETQYF
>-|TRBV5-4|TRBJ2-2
CASALGNTGELFF
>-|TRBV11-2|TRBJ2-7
CASTNAGTGYEQYF
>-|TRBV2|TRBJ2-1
CASSELPNEQFF
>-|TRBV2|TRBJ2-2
CASSIGQSTGELFF
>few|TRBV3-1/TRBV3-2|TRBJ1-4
CASSSLWNENEKLFF
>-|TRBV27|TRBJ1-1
CASSTGFTEAFF
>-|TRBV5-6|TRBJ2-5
CASSFRDLETQYF
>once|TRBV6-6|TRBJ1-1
CASRPTGLGEAFF
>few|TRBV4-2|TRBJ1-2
CASSQSGTSYGYTF
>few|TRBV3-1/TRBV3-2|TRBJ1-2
CASSQAGRGYGYTF
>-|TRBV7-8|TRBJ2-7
CASSLGQGSREQYF
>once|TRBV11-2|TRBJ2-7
CASSTPTFGTGGQQYF
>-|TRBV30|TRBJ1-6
CAWSAGFETSPLHF
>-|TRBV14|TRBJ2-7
CASRQAGGPTYEQYF
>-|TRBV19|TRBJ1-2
CATNPGSRYGYTF
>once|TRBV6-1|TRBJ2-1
CASSEAAAGGRDNEQFF
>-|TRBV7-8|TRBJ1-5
CASSLVPGGANQPQHF
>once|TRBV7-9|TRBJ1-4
CASSLGLGEKLFF
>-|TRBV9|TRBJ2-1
CASSRGGADNEQFF
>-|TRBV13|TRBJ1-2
CASSLRSGRYGYTF
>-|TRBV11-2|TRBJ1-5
CASSLATGDQPQHF
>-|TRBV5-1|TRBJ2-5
CASSYQETQYF
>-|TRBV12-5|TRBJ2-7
CASGFPTAGSYEQYF
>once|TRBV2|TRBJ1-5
CASSAGARTQPQHF
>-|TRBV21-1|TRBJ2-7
CASSKRDRSLYEQYF
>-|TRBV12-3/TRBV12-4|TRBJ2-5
CASSLERDDQYF
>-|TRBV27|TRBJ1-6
CASSPATGLSPLHF
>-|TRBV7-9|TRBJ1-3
CASSTDRTSGNTIYF
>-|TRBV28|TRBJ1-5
CASRGGRNQPQHF
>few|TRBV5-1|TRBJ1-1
CASSWWGQGMNTEAFF
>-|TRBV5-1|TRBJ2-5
CASRGQETQYF
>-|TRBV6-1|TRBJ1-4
CASSERGDNEKLFF
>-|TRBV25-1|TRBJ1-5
CASSDTRGNQPQHF